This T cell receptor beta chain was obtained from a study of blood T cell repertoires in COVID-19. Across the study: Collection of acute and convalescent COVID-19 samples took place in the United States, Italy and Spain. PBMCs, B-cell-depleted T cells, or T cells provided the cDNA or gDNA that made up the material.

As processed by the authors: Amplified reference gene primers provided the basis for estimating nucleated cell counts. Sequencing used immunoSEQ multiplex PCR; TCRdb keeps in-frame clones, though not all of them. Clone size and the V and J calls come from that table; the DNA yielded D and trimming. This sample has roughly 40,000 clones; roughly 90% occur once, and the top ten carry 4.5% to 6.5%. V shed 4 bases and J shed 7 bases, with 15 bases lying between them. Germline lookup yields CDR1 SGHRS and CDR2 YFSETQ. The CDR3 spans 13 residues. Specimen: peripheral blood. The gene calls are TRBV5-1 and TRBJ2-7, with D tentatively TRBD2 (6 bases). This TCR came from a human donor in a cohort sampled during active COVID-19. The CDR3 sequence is CASSLGPGREQYF. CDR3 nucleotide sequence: TGCGCCAGCAGCCTTGGGCCCGGGAGAGAGCAGTACTTC.